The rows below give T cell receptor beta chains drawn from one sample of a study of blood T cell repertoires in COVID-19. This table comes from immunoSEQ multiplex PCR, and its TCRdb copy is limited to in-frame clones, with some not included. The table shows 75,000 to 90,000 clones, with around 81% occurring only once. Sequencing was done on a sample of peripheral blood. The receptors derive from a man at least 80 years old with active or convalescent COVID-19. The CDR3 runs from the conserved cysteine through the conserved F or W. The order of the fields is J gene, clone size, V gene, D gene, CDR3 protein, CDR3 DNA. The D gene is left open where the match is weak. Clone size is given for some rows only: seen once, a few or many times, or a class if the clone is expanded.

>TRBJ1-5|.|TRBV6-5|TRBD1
CASRLQGALNQPQHF
TGTGCCAGCAGACTACAGGGGGCCCTCAATCAGCCCCAGCATTTT
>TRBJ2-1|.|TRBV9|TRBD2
CASSPSGGGGYNEQFF
TGTGCCAGCAGCCCTAGCGGGGGAGGCGGTTACAATGAGCAGTTCTTC
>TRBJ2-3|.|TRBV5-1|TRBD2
CASSHSGGAGDTQYF
TGCGCCAGCAGCCACAGCGGGGGGGCCGGGGATACGCAGTATTTT
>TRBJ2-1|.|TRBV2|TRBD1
CASGDSLHDEQFF
TGTGCCAGCGGGGACAGTTTACACGATGAGCAGTTCTTC
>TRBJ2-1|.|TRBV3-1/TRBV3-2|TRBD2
CASSPTSGSLHQFF
TGTGCCAGCAGCCCCACTAGCGGGAGCCTTCACCAGTTCTTC
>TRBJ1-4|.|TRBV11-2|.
CASSLAGFGQAEKLFF
TGTGCCAGCAGCTTAGCGGGGTTCGGGCAGGCTGAAAAACTGTTTTTT
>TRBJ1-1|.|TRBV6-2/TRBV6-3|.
CASSYSNSGGREAFF
TGTGCCAGCAGTTACTCGAACAGCGGGGGTCGCGAAGCTTTCTTT
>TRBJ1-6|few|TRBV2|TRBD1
CASNTYTGAVSPLHF
TGTGCCAGCAACACATATACAGGGGCGGTCTCACCCCTCCACTTT
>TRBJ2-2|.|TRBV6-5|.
CASRRQDTGELFF
TGTGCCAGCAGAAGACAGGACACCGGGGAGCTGTTTTTT
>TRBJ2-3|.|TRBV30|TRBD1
CAWSVRGGPDTQYF
TGTGCCTGGAGTGTACGAGGGGGCCCAGATACGCAGTATTTT
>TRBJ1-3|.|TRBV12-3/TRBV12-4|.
CASSQVRGNTIYF
TGTGCCAGCAGTCAAGTCAGAGGAAACACCATATATTTT
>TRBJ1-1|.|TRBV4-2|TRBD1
CASSQDRDSEAFF
TGTGCCAGCAGCCAAGACAGGGACAGTGAAGCTTTCTTT
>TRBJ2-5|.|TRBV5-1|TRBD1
CASSLLDRGGETQYF
TGCGCCAGCAGCTTGCTGGACAGGGGAGGAGAGACCCAGTACTTC
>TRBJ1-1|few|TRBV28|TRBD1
CASSSSTGERAFF
TGTGCCAGCAGTTCCTCCACAGGGGAAAGAGCTTTCTTT
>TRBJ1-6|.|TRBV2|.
CASSEYRDSPLHF
TGTGCCAGCAGTGAATACCGGGATTCACCCCTCCACTTT
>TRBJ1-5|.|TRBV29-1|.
CSVADGEVSNQPQHF
TGCAGCGTTGCTGACGGGGAAGTGAGCAATCAGCCCCAGCATTTT
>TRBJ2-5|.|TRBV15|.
CATSRGARGGETQYF
TGTGCCACCAGCAGAGGAGCGAGGGGGGGGGAGACCCAGTACTTC
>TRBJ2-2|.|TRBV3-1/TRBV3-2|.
CASSQAGAGAGELFF
TGTGCCAGCAGCCAAGCTGGTGCGGGCGCCGGGGAGCTGTTTTTT
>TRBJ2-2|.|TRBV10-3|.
CAISEGVAGTGELFF
TGTGCCATCAGTGAGGGGGTTGCGGGCACCGGGGAGCTGTTTTTT
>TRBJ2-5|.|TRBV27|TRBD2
CASSPQAGVGTQYF
TGTGCCAGCAGTCCTCAAGCGGGAGTGGGGACCCAGTACTTC
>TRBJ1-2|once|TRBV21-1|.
CASSVRDSKDGYTF
TGTGCCAGCAGCGTCCGGGACAGTAAGGATGGCTACACCTTC
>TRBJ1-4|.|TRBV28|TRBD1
CASTSKGQGFTNEKLFF
TGTGCCAGCACGTCCAAGGGACAGGGGTTCACTAATGAAAAACTGTTTTTT
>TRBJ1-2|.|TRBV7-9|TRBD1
CASSFDRGDRNGYTF
TGTGCCAGCAGCTTCGACAGGGGAGATAGGAATGGCTACACCTTC
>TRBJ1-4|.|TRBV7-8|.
CASSPWDAGNEKLFF
TGTGCCAGCAGCCCCTGGGACGCGGGAAATGAAAAACTGTTTTTT
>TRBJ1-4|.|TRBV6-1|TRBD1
CASSELGGGEKLFF
TGTGCCAGCAGTGAACTAGGGGGCGGCGAAAAACTGTTTTTT
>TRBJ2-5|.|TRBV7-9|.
CASSPLSGQETQYF
TGTGCCAGCAGCCCCCTCTCGGGACAAGAGACCCAGTACTTC
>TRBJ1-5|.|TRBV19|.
CASSIEQNSNQPQHF
TGTGCCAGTAGTATAGAACAGAATAGCAATCAGCCCCAGCATTTT
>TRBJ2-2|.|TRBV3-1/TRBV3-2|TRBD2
CASSQGLAGVAGELFF
TGTGCCAGCAGCCAGGGACTAGCGGGAGTAGCCGGGGAGCTGTTTTTT
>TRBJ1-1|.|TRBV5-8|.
CASSLLLSGNTEAFF
TGTGCCAGCAGCTTGCTGTTGTCAGGGAACACTGAAGCTTTCTTT
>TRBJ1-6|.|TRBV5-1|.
CASRLNSYNSPLHF
TGCGCCAGCAGATTAAACTCCTATAATTCACCCCTCCACTTT
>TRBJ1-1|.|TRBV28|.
CASSLNKNTEAFF
TGTGCCAGCAGTTTAAACAAGAACACTGAAGCTTTCTTT
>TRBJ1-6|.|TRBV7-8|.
CASSSQGGSYNSPLHF
TGTGCCAGCAGCTCTCAGGGAGGGTCCTATAATTCACCCCTCCACTTT
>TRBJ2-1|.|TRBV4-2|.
CASSQAGNNEQFF
TGTGCCAGCAGCCAAGCGGGGAACAATGAGCAGTTCTTC